This TCR beta chain was identified in a study of T cells in Graves' hyperthyroidism and ophthalmopathy. Study-wide points: Blood samples included most of the expanded thyroid clonotypes exceeding 0.001.

From RNA transcripts, TCR beta CDR3 regions were amplified. The TCR CDR3 was amplified in a first-round RT-PCR using the HTBI primer set. TCRdb reanalysed the multiplex PCR reads using MiXCR and keeps one entry per CDR3 protein. Of approximately 400,000 distinct CDR3 sequences listed, approximately 18% are singletons. This clonotype has a count of ten or more. Antigen unknown. Trimming pared 6 bases from V and 8 bases from J, leaving 16 bases between. Germline assignment: CDR1 SNHLY and CDR2 FYNNEI. There are 13 residues in the CDR3. This chain links TRBV2 with TRBJ1-2, with D unresolved. The clonotype was recovered from a man aged 18 to 35 with Graves' ophthalmopathy. Specimen: blood. The CDR3 region has the DNA TGTGCCAGCAGAGGACTCCCGTTCCGGGGCTACACCTTC. It is translated as CASRGLPFRGYTF. The entire variable domain, with the rest obtained from reference TRBV2 and TRBJ1-2, is as follows: EPEVTQTPSHQVTQMGQEVILRCVPISNHLYFYWYRQILGQKVEFLVSFYNNEISEKSEIFDDQFSVERPDGSNFTLKIRSTKLEDSAMYFCASRGLPFRGYTFGSGTRLTVV.